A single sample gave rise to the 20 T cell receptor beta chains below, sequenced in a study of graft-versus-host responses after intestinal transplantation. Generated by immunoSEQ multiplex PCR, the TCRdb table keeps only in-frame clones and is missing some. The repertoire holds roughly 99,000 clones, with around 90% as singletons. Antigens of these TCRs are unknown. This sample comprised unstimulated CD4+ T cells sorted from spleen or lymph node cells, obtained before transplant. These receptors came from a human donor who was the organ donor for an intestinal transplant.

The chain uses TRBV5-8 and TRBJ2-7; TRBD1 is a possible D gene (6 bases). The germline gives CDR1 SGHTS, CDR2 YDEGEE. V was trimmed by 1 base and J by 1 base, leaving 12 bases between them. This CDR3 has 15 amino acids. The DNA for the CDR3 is TGTGCCAGCAGCTTGCACAGGGTGGTTTCCTACGAGCAGTACTTC. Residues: CASSLHRVVSYEQYF.

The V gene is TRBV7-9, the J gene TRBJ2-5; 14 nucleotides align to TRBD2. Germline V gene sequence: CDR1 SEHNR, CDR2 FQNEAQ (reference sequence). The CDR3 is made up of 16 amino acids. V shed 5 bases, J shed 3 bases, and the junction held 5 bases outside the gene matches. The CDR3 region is CASSRGTSGGKETQYF. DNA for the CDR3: TGTGCCAGCAGCCGCGGGACTAGCGGGGGAAAAGAGACCCAGTACTTC.

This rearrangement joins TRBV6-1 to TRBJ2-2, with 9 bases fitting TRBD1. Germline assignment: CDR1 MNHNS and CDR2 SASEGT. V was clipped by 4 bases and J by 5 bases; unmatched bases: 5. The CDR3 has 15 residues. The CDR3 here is CASSVGQGATGELFF. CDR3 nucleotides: TGTGCCAGCAGTGTGGGACAGGGCGCGACCGGGGAGCTGTTTTTT.

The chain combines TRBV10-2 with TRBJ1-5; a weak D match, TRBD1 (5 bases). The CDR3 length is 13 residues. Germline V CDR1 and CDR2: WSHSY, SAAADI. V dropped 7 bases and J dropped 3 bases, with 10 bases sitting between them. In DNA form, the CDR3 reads TGCGCCAGCACCCCGGGGGTCAATCAGCCCCAGCATTTT. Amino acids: CASTPGVNQPQHF.

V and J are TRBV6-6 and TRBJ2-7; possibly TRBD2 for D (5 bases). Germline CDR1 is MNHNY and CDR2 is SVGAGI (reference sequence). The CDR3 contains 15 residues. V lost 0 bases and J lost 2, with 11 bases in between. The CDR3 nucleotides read TGTGCCAGCAGTTACTCTGTCAGCGGAGCCTACGAGCAGTACTTC. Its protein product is CASSYSVSGAYEQYF.

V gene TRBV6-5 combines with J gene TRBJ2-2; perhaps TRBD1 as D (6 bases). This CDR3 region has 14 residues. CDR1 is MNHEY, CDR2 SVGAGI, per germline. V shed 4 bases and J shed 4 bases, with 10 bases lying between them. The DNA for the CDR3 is TGTGCCAGCAGTTTTACAGGGTTCACCGGGGAGCTGTTTTTT. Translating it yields CASSFTGFTGELFF.

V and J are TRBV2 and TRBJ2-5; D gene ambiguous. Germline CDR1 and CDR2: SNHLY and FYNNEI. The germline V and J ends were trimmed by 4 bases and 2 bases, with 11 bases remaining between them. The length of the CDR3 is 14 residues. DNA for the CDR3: TGTGCCAGCAGTGGCCCCCGGCTGCAAGAGACCCAGTACTTC. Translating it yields CASSGPRLQETQYF.

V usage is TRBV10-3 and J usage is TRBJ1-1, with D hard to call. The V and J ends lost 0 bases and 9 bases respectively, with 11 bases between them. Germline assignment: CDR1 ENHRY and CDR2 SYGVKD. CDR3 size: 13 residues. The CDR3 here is CAISESRVSKAFF. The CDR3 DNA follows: TGTGCCATCAGTGAGTCAAGGGTCAGTAAAGCTTTCTTT.

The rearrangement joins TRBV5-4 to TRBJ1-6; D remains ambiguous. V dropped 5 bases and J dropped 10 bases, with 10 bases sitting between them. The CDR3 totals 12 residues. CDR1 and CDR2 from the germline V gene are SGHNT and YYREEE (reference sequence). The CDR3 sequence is CASSYEGSPLHF. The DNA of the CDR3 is TGTGCCAGCAGTTACGAAGGCTCACCCCTCCACTTT.

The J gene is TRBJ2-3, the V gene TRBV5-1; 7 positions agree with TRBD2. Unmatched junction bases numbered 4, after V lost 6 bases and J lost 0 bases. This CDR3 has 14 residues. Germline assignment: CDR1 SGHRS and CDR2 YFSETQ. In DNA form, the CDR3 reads TGCGCCAGCACACCGGGGGGAAGCACAGATACGCAGTATTTT. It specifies CASTPGGSTDTQYF.

For the CDR3, the DNA is TGTGCCAGCAGTAGGACAGGCCCCTACCAAGCTTTCTTT. The encoded protein is CASSRTGPYQAFF. This chain uses TRBV6-5 with TRBJ1-1; 7 bases agree with TRBD1. Germline trimming cut 5 bases from V and 9 bases from J; bases unmatched to any gene: 9. CDR3 length: 13 amino acids. Per the germline V gene, CDR1 is MNHEY and CDR2 is SVGAGI.

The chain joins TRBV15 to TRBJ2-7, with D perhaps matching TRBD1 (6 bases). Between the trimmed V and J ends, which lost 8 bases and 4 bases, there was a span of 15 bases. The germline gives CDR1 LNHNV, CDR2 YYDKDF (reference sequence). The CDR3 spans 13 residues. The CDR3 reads CATRQDFGYEQYF. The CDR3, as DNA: TGTGCCACCCGACAGGACTTTGGGTACGAGCAGTACTTC.

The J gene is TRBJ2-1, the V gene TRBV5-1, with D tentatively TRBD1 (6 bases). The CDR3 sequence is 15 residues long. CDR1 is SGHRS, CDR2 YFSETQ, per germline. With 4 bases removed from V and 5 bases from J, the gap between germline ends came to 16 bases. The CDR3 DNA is TGCGCCAGCAGCCACAGGGCTAGTTCCCACAATGAGCAGTTCTTC. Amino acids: CASSHRASSHNEQFF.

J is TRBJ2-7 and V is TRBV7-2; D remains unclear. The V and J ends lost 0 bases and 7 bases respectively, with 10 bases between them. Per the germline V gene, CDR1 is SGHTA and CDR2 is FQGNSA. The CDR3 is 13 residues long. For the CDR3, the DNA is TGTGCCAGCAGCTTAGCTGGACCTCGGGAGCAGTACTTC. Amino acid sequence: CASSLAGPREQYF.

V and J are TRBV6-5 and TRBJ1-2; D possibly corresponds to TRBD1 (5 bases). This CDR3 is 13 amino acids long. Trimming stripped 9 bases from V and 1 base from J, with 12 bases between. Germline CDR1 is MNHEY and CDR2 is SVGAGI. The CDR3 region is CASAGTINYGYTF. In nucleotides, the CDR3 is TGTGCCAGTGCGGGGACTATTAACTATGGCTACACCTTC.

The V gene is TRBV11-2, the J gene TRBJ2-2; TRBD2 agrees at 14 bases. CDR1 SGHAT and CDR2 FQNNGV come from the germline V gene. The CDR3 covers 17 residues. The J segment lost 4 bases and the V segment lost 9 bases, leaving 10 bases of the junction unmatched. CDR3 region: CASGRLAGGRGTGELFF. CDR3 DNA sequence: TGTGCCAGTGGGCGACTAGCGGGAGGGCGGGGCACCGGGGAGCTGTTTTTT.

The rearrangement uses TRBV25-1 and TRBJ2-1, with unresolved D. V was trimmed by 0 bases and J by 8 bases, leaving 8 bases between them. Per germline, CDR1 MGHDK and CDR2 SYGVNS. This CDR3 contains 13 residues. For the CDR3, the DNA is TGTGCCAGCAGTGAATATGGGGAACATGAGCAGTTCTTC. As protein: CASSEYGEHEQFF.

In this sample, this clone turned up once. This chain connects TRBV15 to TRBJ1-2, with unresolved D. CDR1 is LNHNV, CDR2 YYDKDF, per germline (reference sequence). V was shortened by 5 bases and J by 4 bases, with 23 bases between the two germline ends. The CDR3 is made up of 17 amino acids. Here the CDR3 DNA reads TGTGCCACCAGCGGGTTCGAACGGTGTGGAAAGACCTATGGCTACACCTTC. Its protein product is CATSGFERCGKTYGYTF.

For the CDR3, the DNA is TGTGCCAGCAATTTCAAGGGGTCTAATTCACCCCTCCACTTT. It yields the protein CASNFKGSNSPLHF. The gene calls are TRBV2 and TRBJ1-6; tentatively, D is TRBD1 (5 bases). CDR1 and CDR2 (germline): SNHLY, FYNNEI. The CDR3 contains 14 residues. V lost 7 bases and J lost 6, with 13 bases in between.

The CDR3 loop reads CAWTQGGTAQYF. CDR3 nucleotides: TGTGCCTGGACCCAGGGGGGGACAGCGCAGTACTTC. The rearrangement joins TRBV30 to TRBJ2-7, with D perhaps being TRBD1 or TRBD2 (7 bases each). V was cut by 4 bases and J by 9 bases, with 16 bases left in between. The CDR3 extends over 12 amino acids. From germline, CDR1 is GTSNPN and CDR2 SVGIG (reference sequence).